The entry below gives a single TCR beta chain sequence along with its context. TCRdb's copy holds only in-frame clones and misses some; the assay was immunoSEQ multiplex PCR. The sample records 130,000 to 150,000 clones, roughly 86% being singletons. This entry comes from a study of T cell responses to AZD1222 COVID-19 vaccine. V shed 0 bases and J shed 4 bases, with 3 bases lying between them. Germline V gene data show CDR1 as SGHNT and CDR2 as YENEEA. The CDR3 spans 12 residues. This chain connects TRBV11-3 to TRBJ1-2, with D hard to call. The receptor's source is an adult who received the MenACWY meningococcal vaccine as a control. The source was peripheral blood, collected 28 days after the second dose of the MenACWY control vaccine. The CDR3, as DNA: TGTGCCAGCAGCTTAGACGGCTATGGCTACACCTTC. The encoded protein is CASSLDGYGYTF. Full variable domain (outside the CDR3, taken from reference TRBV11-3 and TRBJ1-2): EAGVVQSPRYKIIEKKQPVAFWCNPISGHNTLYWYLQNLGQGPELLIRYENEEAVDDSQLPKDRFSAERLKGVDSTLKIQPAELGDSAVYLCASSLDGYGYTFGSGTRLTVV.